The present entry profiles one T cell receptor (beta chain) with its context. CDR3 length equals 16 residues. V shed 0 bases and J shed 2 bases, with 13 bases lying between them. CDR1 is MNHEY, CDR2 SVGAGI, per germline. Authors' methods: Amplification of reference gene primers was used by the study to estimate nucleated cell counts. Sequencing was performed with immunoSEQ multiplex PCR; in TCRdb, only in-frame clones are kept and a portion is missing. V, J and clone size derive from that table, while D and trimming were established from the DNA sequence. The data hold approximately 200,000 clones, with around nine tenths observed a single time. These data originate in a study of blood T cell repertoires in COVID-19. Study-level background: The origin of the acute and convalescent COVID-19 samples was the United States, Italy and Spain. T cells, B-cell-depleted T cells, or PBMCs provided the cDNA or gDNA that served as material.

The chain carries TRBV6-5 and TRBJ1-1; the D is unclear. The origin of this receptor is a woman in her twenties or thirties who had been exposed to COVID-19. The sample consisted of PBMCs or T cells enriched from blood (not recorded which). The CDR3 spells CASSYSGLGGNTEAFF. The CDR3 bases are TGTGCCAGCAGTTACTCAGGGCTGGGAGGCAACACTGAAGCTTTCTTT.